Below, 29 T cell receptor beta chains from the same sample are listed, as sequenced in a study of OX40 agonist ivuxolimab in advanced cancers. Measured with immunoSEQ multiplex PCR; TCRdb has only the in-frame clones, and not every one. The sample consists of more than 50,000 clones, approximately 86% of them appearing once. The material sequenced was CD4+ or CD8+ T cells sorted from blood, taken in a trial of the OX40 agonist ivuxolimab. Receptors originate from an adult with an advanced solid tumor such as melanoma, head and neck, liver or kidney cancer.

The chain recombines TRBV4-2 with TRBJ1-4; D not resolved. The length of the CDR3 is 14 residues. Germline V lookup: CDR1 LGHNA, CDR2 YNFKEQ. Trimming pared 3 bases from V and 0 bases from J, leaving 5 bases between. In DNA form, the CDR3 reads TGTGCCAGCAGCCAGCCGGCAACTAATGAAAAACTGTTTTTT. Translating it yields CASSQPATNEKLFF.

This sequence joins TRBV6-1 and TRBJ2-3; 8 nucleotides align to TRBD1. The CDR3 loop spans 15 amino acids. Germline loops: CDR1 MNHNS, CDR2 SASEGT. Germline trimming cut 0 bases from V and 4 bases from J; bases unmatched to any gene: 3. Written as DNA, the CDR3 is TGTGCCAGCAGTGAAGCGCTACAGGGGGCAGATACGCAGTATTTT. Translated: CASSEALQGADTQYF.

The chain carries TRBV7-2 and TRBJ1-6, with unresolved D. The germline V gene has CDR1 SGHTA and CDR2 FQGNSA. The CDR3 has 16 amino acids. Trimming removed 5 bases at V and 6 bases at J, with 17 bases between. CDR3 amino acids: CASSRLGPALNSPLHF. The CDR3, as DNA: TGTGCCAGCAGCCGACTTGGGCCCGCGCTTAATTCACCCCTCCACTTT. The full variable domain, in which reference TRBV7-2 and TRBJ1-6 provide the parts outside the CDR3, is GAGVSQSPSNKVTEKGKDVELRCDPISGHTALYWYRQSLGQGLEFLIYFQGNSAPDKSGLPSDRFSAERTGGSVSTLTIQRTQQEDSAVYLCASSRLGPALNSPLHFGNGTRLTVT.

The chain joins TRBV7-9 to TRBJ2-1; 10 bases align to TRBD2. This CDR3 has 14 amino acids. V lost 6 bases and J lost 8; bases outside the gene matches: 7. CDR1 and CDR2 (germline): SEHNR, FQNEAQ (reference sequence). The CDR3 spells CASSLLAGVDEQFF. The CDR3 region has the DNA TGTGCCAGCAGTCTGCTAGCGGGAGTCGATGAGCAGTTCTTC.

The chain combines TRBV19 with TRBJ1-5, with a possible D match to TRBD1 (5 bases). This CDR3 is built from 15 residues. The germline V and J ends were trimmed by 1 base and 0 bases, with 7 bases remaining between them. The germline V gene encodes CDR1 LNHDA and CDR2 SQIVND (reference sequence). The CDR3 DNA sequence: TGTGCCAGTAGTATAGGGGGGGATAGCAATCAGCCCCAGCATTTT. This codes for CASSIGGDSNQPQHF.

This chain links TRBV18 with TRBJ2-7, with D hard to call. The V end was cut by 4 bases, the J end by 2 bases, with 12 bases between. The CDR3 has 14 residues. Germline CDR1 reads KGHSH; CDR2 reads LQKENI. The CDR3 DNA sequence: TGTGCCAGCTCACAGAACCAGGATGCCTACGAGCAGTACTTC. Translating gives CASSQNQDAYEQYF.

A word on this clone: The same CDR3 is also encoded by other DNA sequences in this sample. The DNA of the CDR3 is TGTGCCAGCAGCTTGCGAGAGACCCAGTACTTC. Translated, it gives CASSLRETQYF. The chain joins TRBV5-6 to TRBJ2-5; D not certain. CDR3 size: 11 residues. The germline gives CDR1 SGHDT, CDR2 YYEEEE. Deletions cut 1 base from V and 4 bases from J, with 2 bases between.

The chain has TRBV6-5 and TRBJ2-7; D unresolved. The germline CDR1 and CDR2 sequences are MNHEY and SVGAGI. The CDR3 covers 14 residues. V lost 2 bases, J lost 0 bases, and 8 bases lay in between. The CDR3 reads CASSYGVSSYEQYF. DNA for the CDR3: TGTGCCAGCAGTTACGGGGTCAGCTCCTACGAGCAGTACTTC.

The chain couples TRBV15 to TRBJ2-1, with D unclear. This CDR3 contains 17 residues. V lost 6 bases to trimming and J lost 0 bases, with 18 bases between them. Germline V gives CDR1 LNHNV, CDR2 YYDKDF (reference sequence). CDR3 DNA: TGTGCCACCAGAGCACCGGATGGCAGGAGCTCCTACAATGAGCAGTTCTTC. Translation gives CATRAPDGRSSYNEQFF. The complete variable domain, with remaining parts taken from reference TRBV15 and TRBJ2-1, reads DAMVIQNPRYQVTQFGKPVTLSCSQTLNHNVMYWYQQKSSQAPKLLFHYYDKDFNNEADTPDNFQSRRPNTSFCFLDIRSPGLGDTAMYLCATRAPDGRSSYNEQFFGPGTRLTVL.

CDR3 DNA: TGTGCCATCAGTGTAGCTAGAAGCTACGAGCAGTACTTC. Its translation is CAISVARSYEQYF. V gene TRBV10-3 combines with J gene TRBJ2-7, with D unresolved. The ends were cut back, 4 bases at V and 3 bases at J, with 10 bases in the middle. The germline gives CDR1 ENHRY, CDR2 SYGVKD. The CDR3 has 13 residues.

The rearrangement uses TRBV2 and TRBJ2-3; 10 nucleotides align to TRBD2. V gave up 8 bases and J gave up 3 bases; unmatched junction bases: 8. This CDR3 comprises 15 residues. The germline gives CDR1 SNHLY, CDR2 FYNNEI. In nucleotides, the CDR3 is TGTGCCAGCCGAAAAGCGGGGGGGCTGACAGATACGCAGTATTTT. Its translation is CASRKAGGLTDTQYF.

The rearrangement uses TRBV6-5 and TRBJ1-5; perhaps TRBD1 as D (5 bases). This CDR3 comprises 15 residues. V lost 5 bases and J 2 bases, leaving 13 bases between the germline ends. The V gene's germline CDR1 is MNHEY and CDR2 SVGAGI. The CDR3 sequence: CASSLSRGGNQPQHF. CDR3 in DNA: TGTGCCAGCAGTCTATCGAGAGGGGGCAATCAGCCCCAGCATTTT.

The rearrangement uses TRBV7-9 and TRBJ2-3; D is undetermined. Germline V gene sequence: CDR1 SEHNR, CDR2 FQNEAQ (reference sequence). The CDR3 has 13 amino acids. V was shortened by 4 bases and J by 1 base, with 6 bases between the two germline ends. CDR3: CASSSVGTDTQYF. The CDR3 coding sequence is TGTGCCAGCAGCTCAGTGGGCACAGATACGCAGTATTTT. Filled out from reference TRBV7-9 and TRBJ2-3, the complete variable domain reads DTGVSQNPRHKITKRGQNVTFRCDPISEHNRLYWYRQTLGQGPEFLTYFQNEAQLEKSRLLSDRFSAERPKGSFSTLEIQRTEQGDSAMYLCASSSVGTDTQYFGPGTRLTVL.

CDR3 in amino acids: CATPRLQGAADTQYF. DNA of the CDR3: TGTGCCACTCCCCGTCTACAGGGGGCCGCAGATACGCAGTATTTT. V gene TRBV6-1 combines with J gene TRBJ2-3; the match to TRBD1 covers 9 bases. Trimming took 10 bases from V and 4 from J; bases not matched to a gene: 12. Germline V gives CDR1 MNHNS, CDR2 SASEGT. The length of the CDR3 is 15 residues.

In this sample, this clone turned up once. This rearrangement joins TRBV11-2 to TRBJ2-3, with 8 positions matching TRBD2. The CDR3 spans 16 residues. Germline CDR1 and CDR2: SGHAT and FQNNGV. The V gene end was trimmed by 1 base and the J gene end by 0 bases; junction bases not matched to a gene: 3. Written as DNA, the CDR3 is TGTGCCAGCAGCTTAGCCCAGCGGGGGAGCACAGATACGCAGTATTTT. This sequence encodes CASSLAQRGSTDTQYF.

The V call is TRBV7-8, the J call TRBJ1-5; D perhaps matches TRBD1 (5 bases). Trimming left V 0 bases short and J 2 bases short, with 5 bases between. The germline gives CDR1 SGHVS, CDR2 FQNEAQ. This CDR3 comprises 14 residues. CDR3 region: CASSLAGRNQPQHF. The CDR3 DNA follows: TGTGCCAGCAGCTTAGCGGGACGCAATCAGCCCCAGCATTTT.

The chain combines TRBV19 with TRBJ2-1; the D gene is possibly TRBD1 (6 bases). The CDR3 contains 15 residues. Germline assignment: CDR1 LNHDA and CDR2 SQIVND (reference sequence). Trimming cost V 4 bases and J 4 bases, with 14 bases left between them. The CDR3 region has the DNA TGTGCCAGTAGTACCCCGACAGGACTGTACAATGAGCAGTTCTTC. Encoded protein: CASSTPTGLYNEQFF.

The chain is built from TRBV28 and TRBJ1-2; D might be TRBD1 (6 bases). There are 13 residues in the CDR3. Germline lookup yields CDR1 MDHEN and CDR2 SYDVKM. V was trimmed by 10 bases and J by 3 bases, leaving 15 bases between them. The CDR3 DNA is TGTGCCATCCTAAGGGGGGCTGACTATGGCTACACCTTC. Amino acid sequence: CAILRGADYGYTF.

This chain uses TRBV28 with TRBJ1-4, with unresolved D. The length of the CDR3 is 17 residues. Germline assignment: CDR1 MDHEN and CDR2 SYDVKM. With 8 bases removed from V and 5 bases from J, the gap between germline ends came to 24 bases. The CDR3 region has the DNA TGTGCCAGCTCTAACCCGCCCCAGGTGCAGCCGAATGAAAAACTGTTTTTT. It yields the protein CASSNPPQVQPNEKLFF.

The chain carries TRBV27 and TRBJ2-3, with 12 bases aligning to TRBD2. The V gene end was trimmed by 7 bases and the J gene end by 5 bases; junction bases not matched to a gene: 16. The CDR3 extends over 18 amino acids. The germline V gene has CDR1 MNHEY and CDR2 SMNVEV (reference sequence). CDR3 sequence: CASNLGASGGAGKDTQYF. The CDR3 nucleotides read TGTGCCAGCAACCTCGGGGCTAGCGGGGGGGCCGGGAAAGATACGCAGTATTTT.

This chain links TRBV9 with TRBJ1-2, with D perhaps TRBD1 (6 bases). The CDR3 contains 15 residues. Germline CDR1 and CDR2: SGDLS and YYNGEE. Trimming pared 3 bases from V and 4 bases from J, leaving 16 bases between. The CDR3 region has the DNA TGTGCCAGCAGCGGCGAAGGGGGAGGTGGCTATGGCTACACCTTC. This encodes CASSGEGGGGYGYTF.

The rearrangement uses TRBV28 and TRBJ1-2; no definite D call. CDR3 length: 14 amino acids. Germline CDR1 MDHEN, CDR2 SYDVKM. Trimming cost V 6 bases and J 4 bases, with 15 bases left between them. CDR3 bases: TGTGCCAGCAGCCTGCGTGACGGGGTCTATGGCTACACCTTC. Its protein is CASSLRDGVYGYTF.

The J gene is TRBJ2-5, the V gene TRBV5-1; 7 bases are shared with TRBD1. There are 15 residues in the CDR3. Per germline, CDR1 SGHRS and CDR2 YFSETQ. Losses at the gene ends were 2 bases for V and 2 bases for J; bases not matched to a gene: 6. CDR3 sequence reads: CASSLRQGTQETQYF. The DNA of the CDR3 is TGCGCCAGCAGCTTACGACAGGGAACACAAGAGACCCAGTACTTC. The whole variable domain, filled in from reference TRBV5-1 and TRBJ2-5, reads KAGVTQTPRYLIKTRGQQVTLSCSPISGHRSVSWYQQTPGQGLQFLFEYFSETQRNKGNFPGRFSGRQFSNSRSEMNVSTLELGDSALYLCASSLRQGTQETQYFGPGTRLLVL.

The chain uses TRBV27 and TRBJ1-2; 7 bases map to TRBD1. The CDR3 extends over 15 amino acids. CDR1 is MNHEY and CDR2 is SMNVEV in the germline V gene (reference sequence). V lost 0 bases and J lost 8; bases outside the gene matches: 9. The CDR3 DNA reads TGTGCCAGCAGTTTATCCACTCAGGGGGTTGGCGGCTACACCTTC. This translates into CASSLSTQGVGGYTF.

This chain links TRBV10-3 with TRBJ1-1; weak D call: TRBD1 (5 bases). This CDR3 is 13 amino acids long. The V and J ends lost 9 bases and 1 base respectively, with 12 bases between them. CDR1 and CDR2 from the germline V gene are ENHRY and SYGVKD. CDR3 in DNA: TGTGCCATAGGGGAAGGCGCGAACACTGAAGCTTTCTTT. It specifies CAIGEGANTEAFF.

This chain joins TRBV6-1 and TRBJ1-5, with D hard to call. The CDR3 sequence is 14 residues long. The ends were cut back, 5 bases at V and 1 base at J, with 9 bases in the middle. CDR1 is MNHNS and CDR2 is SASEGT in the germline V gene. Written as DNA, the CDR3 is TGTGCCAGCAGTACAGAGAAAAGCAATCAGCCCCAGCATTTT. This sequence encodes CASSTEKSNQPQHF.

The J gene is TRBJ2-3, the V gene TRBV27; possible D gene TRBD1, 6 bases. The CDR3 extends over 15 amino acids. Germline V gives CDR1 MNHEY, CDR2 SMNVEV (reference sequence). Trimming removed 6 bases at V and 2 bases at J, with 15 bases between. CDR3 bases: TGTGCCAGCAGGTCGCGACAGGTACCCACAGATACGCAGTATTTT. Its protein is CASRSRQVPTDTQYF.

This rearrangement joins TRBV25-1 to TRBJ1-2; D gene uncertain. This CDR3 is 11 amino acids long. Trimming left V 6 bases short and J 8 bases short, with 10 bases between. CDR1 MGHDK and CDR2 SYGVNS come from the germline V gene. CDR3 in DNA: TGTGCCAGCAGGCAAAGGGAGGGCTACACCTTC. Its translation: CASRQREGYTF.

The chain links TRBV6-4 to TRBJ2-3; TRBD2 agrees at 10 bases. The V and J ends lost 2 bases and 4 bases, in that order; junction bases with no gene match: 3. There are 15 residues in the CDR3. Per germline, CDR1 MRHNA and CDR2 SNTAGT. The CDR3 protein is CASSDQAGGPDTQYF. The CDR3 bases are TGTGCCAGCAGTGACCAAGCGGGGGGGCCAGATACGCAGTATTTT.